These T cell receptor beta chains were read from a single sample in a study of shared clonotypes between healthy human individuals. The data were produced by immunoSEQ multiplex PCR, yet TCRdb's version contains in-frame clones alone and is incomplete. The sample records just over 2,000,000 clones, less than 95% being singletons. Sequenced: naive CD8+ T cells sorted from blood. These receptors came from a man younger than 30 in good health. The CDR3 runs from the conserved cysteine through the conserved F or W. Fields, in order: D gene, V gene, clone size, J gene, CDR3 DNA, CDR3 protein. A D gene is named only where the DNA matches it firmly. Rows give clone size only sometimes, using once, few, many, or a class for an expanded clone.

NA	TRBV5-1	NA	TRBJ2-7	TGCGCCAGCAGCTTGTGGACAAGCTACGAGCAGTACTTC	CASSLWTSYEQYF
TRBD1	TRBV6-1	NA	TRBJ2-1	TGTGCCAGCAGTTTTGACAGGGCCTCGTACAATGAGCAGTTCTTC	CASSFDRASYNEQFF
NA	TRBV29-1	NA	TRBJ2-1	TGCAGCGTCACACCCGGGAATGAGCAGTTCTTC	CSVTPGNEQFF
TRBD2	TRBV6-1	NA	TRBJ2-3	TGTGCCAGCAGTGAAGAAGTGGCGGGAGAGGCAGATACGCAGTATTTT	CASSEEVAGEADTQYF
TRBD2	TRBV11-2	NA	TRBJ2-7	TGTGCCAGCACTGGCGAGTATAGCGGGCCCTACGAGCAGTACTTC	CASTGEYSGPYEQYF
TRBD1	TRBV4-1	NA	TRBJ2-7	TGCGCCAGCAGCCAAGATGGAGAGGGACAGGGGAACGAGCAGTACTTC	CASSQDGEGQGNEQYF
TRBD2	TRBV18	NA	TRBJ2-1	TGTGCCAGCTTAATAGCGGGAGTCATCCACAATGAGCAGTTCTTC	CASLIAGVIHNEQFF
NA	TRBV10-3	NA	TRBJ2-6	TGTGCCATCAGGGGGGACCCAGAGGTTGGGGCCAACGTCCTGACTTTC	CAIRGDPEVGANVLTF
NA	TRBV2	NA	TRBJ1-4	TGTGCCAGCAGTGAATACAGAACTAATGAAAAACTGTTTTTT	CASSEYRTNEKLFF
NA	TRBV9	few	TRBJ1-6	TGTGCCAGCACCTTCGGGTGGGGCAATTCACCCCTCCACTTT	CASTFGWGNSPLHF
NA	TRBV30	NA	TRBJ1-2	TGTGCCTGGAGTGGGCTGGGGACCTATGGCTACACCTTC	CAWSGLGTYGYTF
TRBD2	TRBV5-4	NA	TRBJ2-7	TGTGCCAGCAGCTTGGGGCGGGGGGTGAGCTACGAGCAGTACTTC	CASSLGRGVSYEQYF
TRBD2	TRBV6-6	NA	TRBJ2-7	TGTGCCAGCAGGGAACTAGCGGGAGGGCCCTACGAGCAGTACTTC	CASRELAGGPYEQYF
NA	TRBV6-5	NA	TRBJ1-5	TGTGCCAGCAGTTACAACTCCGGGCTCAATCAGCCCCAGCATTTT	CASSYNSGLNQPQHF
NA	TRBV6-5	NA	TRBJ2-1	TGTGCCAGCAGTTACTTGGGTGAGTCGCAGTTCTTC	CASSYLGESQFF
TRBD1	TRBV7-9	few	TRBJ1-3	TGTGCCAGCAGCTTAGTCGGACAGGGCGAAAACACCATATATTTT	CASSLVGQGENTIYF
NA	TRBV4-1	NA	TRBJ2-1	TGCGCCAGCAGCCCTTCCGGAGGGGGCCTTTACAATGAGCAGTTCTTC	CASSPSGGGLYNEQFF
NA	TRBV11-2	NA	TRBJ2-7	TGTGCCAGCAGCTTAGAGCAGGGGTTGGTCTACGAGCAGTACTTC	CASSLEQGLVYEQYF
NA	TRBV28	NA	TRBJ2-7	TGTGCCAGCAGTTTAGGAAATCAACAGGGTATCAAGCAGTACTTC	CASSLGNQQGIKQYF
NA	TRBV27	NA	TRBJ2-2	TGTGCCAGCAGTTTACGGACACGATCGAACACCGGGGAGCTGTTTTTT	CASSLRTRSNTGELFF
NA	TRBV19	NA	TRBJ2-1	TGTGCCAGTAGTATCTTTCGGGGAAATGAGCAGTTCTTC	CASSIFRGNEQFF
TRBD2	TRBV30	NA	TRBJ2-7	TGTGCCTGGAGAGATGCCGGGACTAGCAACGTCGGGCAGTACTTC	CAWRDAGTSNVGQYF
NA	TRBV7-9	NA	TRBJ1-3	TGTGCCAGCAGCCACGGTCCGGGGGCCGGAATCTCTGGAAACACCATATATTTT	CASSHGPGAGISGNTIYF
NA	TRBV28	NA	TRBJ1-2	TGTGCCAGCAGTTTGGCGGTGTCGTTTGGCGGCTACACCTTC	CASSLAVSFGGYTF
TRBD2	TRBV4-1	NA	TRBJ2-5	TGCGCCAGCAGCCCGGGGGGAGGGACCCAAGAGACCCAGTACTTC	CASSPGGGTQETQYF
NA	TRBV6-6	NA	TRBJ1-2	TGTGCCAGCAGTTCCGCGTATGGCTACACCTTC	CASSSAYGYTF
NA	TRBV12-2	NA	TRBJ1-2	TGTGCAAGTCGCTTAGCCCAGGGAAACTATGGCTACACCTTC	CASRLAQGNYGYTF
TRBD1	TRBV5-6	NA	TRBJ1-4	TGTGCCAGCAGCCTCGGACAGGGGGCGCCTAATGAAAAACTGTTTTTT	CASSLGQGAPNEKLFF
NA	TRBV7-6	NA	TRBJ2-3	TGTGCCAGCAGCTTAGTCACGACAGATACGCAGTATTTT	CASSLVTTDTQYF
NA	TRBV30	few	TRBJ1-3	TGTGCCTGGAGTGTTGGTGCCTCTGGAAACACCATATATTTT	CAWSVGASGNTIYF
NA	TRBV7-9	NA	TRBJ2-7	TGTGCCAGCAGCTTAGCTCGGGGACGCGCCTACGAGCAGTACTTC	CASSLARGRAYEQYF
NA	TRBV2	NA	TRBJ1-3	TGTGCCAGCCACCGGGACAATGCTGGAAACACCATATATTTT	CASHRDNAGNTIYF
NA	TRBV6-1	NA	TRBJ2-7	TGTGCCAGCTCTCGGGGTAGCGAGCAGTACTTC	CASSRGSEQYF
NA	TRBV7-9	NA	TRBJ2-2	TGTGCCAGCAGCTTATCGAGAGTTACGGCGAACACCGGGGAGCTGTTTTTT	CASSLSRVTANTGELFF
TRBD2	TRBV4-1	NA	TRBJ2-1	TGCGCCAGCAGCTTCCGACTAGCGGGAGTCAATGAGCAGTTCTTC	CASSFRLAGVNEQFF
TRBD2	TRBV29-1	NA	TRBJ2-1	TGCAGCGTTCCCGGGACTAGCGGGTACAATGAGCAGTTCTTC	CSVPGTSGYNEQFF
TRBD1	TRBV6-5	NA	TRBJ1-1	TGTGCCAGCAGTTCCGCCTGGACAGGGGAGCGCACTGAAGCTTTCTTT	CASSSAWTGERTEAFF
TRBD2	TRBV6-6	NA	TRBJ2-3	TGTGCCAGCAGTTTTAGCGGGAGCACAGATACGCAGTATTTT	CASSFSGSTDTQYF
NA	TRBV6-5	NA	TRBJ1-1	TGTGCCAGCAGTTACGGAAGCCCCACTGAAGCTTTCTTT	CASSYGSPTEAFF
NA	TRBV18	NA	TRBJ1-5	TGTGCCAGCTCTTCTAACAGGGACCATTATCAGCCCCAGCATTTT	CASSSNRDHYQPQHF
NA	TRBV6-1	NA	TRBJ1-5	TGTGCCGTACGAGAGGGTGGATGGGCCCAGCATTTT	CAVREGGWAQHF
NA	TRBV13	NA	TRBJ2-5	TGTGCCAGCAGCTTAAGGGTGACGACCGAGACCCAGTACTTC	CASSLRVTTETQYF
TRBD1	TRBV7-8	NA	TRBJ2-2	TGTGCCAGCAGCTTAGCGGGACAGGGATACACCGGGGAGCTGTTTTTT	CASSLAGQGYTGELFF
NA	TRBV6-5	NA	TRBJ2-1	TGTGCCAGCAGTCCCCTGGACGAAGTCAATGAGCAGTTCTTC	CASSPLDEVNEQFF
TRBD1	TRBV25-1	NA	TRBJ2-4	TGTGCCAGCAGTGAACGGACCAGGGGGAACATTCAGTACTTC	CASSERTRGNIQYF
NA	TRBV30	NA	TRBJ1-1	TGTGCCTGGCAGACAGGGAACACTGAAGCTTTCTTT	CAWQTGNTEAFF
NA	TRBV5-6	NA	TRBJ2-1	TGTGCCAGCAGCGCCCCGATCGGCCGCAATTCCTACAATGAGCAGTTCTTC	CASSAPIGRNSYNEQFF
NA	TRBV7-8	NA	TRBJ2-5	TGTGCCAGCAGCCCTATGCGGGAGACCCAGTACTTC	CASSPMRETQYF
TRBD2	TRBV6-6	NA	TRBJ2-3	TGTGCCAGCAGCTGGGGGGGAAGCACAGATACGCAGTATTTT	CASSWGGSTDTQYF
NA	TRBV6-1	once	TRBJ2-1	TGTGCCAGCAGTGTTAGCTGGGGGGTCTACAATGAGCAGTTCTTC	CASSVSWGVYNEQFF